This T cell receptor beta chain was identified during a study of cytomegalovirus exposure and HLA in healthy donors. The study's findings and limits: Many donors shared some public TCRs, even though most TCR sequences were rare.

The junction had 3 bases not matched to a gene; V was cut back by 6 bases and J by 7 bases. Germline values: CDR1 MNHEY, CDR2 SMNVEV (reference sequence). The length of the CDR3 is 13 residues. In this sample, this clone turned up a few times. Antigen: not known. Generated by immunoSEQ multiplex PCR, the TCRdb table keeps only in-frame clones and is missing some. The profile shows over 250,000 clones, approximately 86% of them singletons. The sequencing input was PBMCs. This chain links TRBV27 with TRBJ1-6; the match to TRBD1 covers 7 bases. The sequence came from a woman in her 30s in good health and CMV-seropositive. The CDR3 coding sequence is TGTGCCAGCAGGGGGACAGTCAATTCACCCCTCCACTTT. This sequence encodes CASRGTVNSPLHF.